A single sample is the source of the 2 T cell receptor beta chains below, sequenced in a study of blood T cell repertoires in COVID-19. Clones were sequenced by immunoSEQ multiplex PCR, and TCRdb holds only the in-frame ones, with some missing. Of a few hundred thousand clones in the sample, 70% to 90% are singletons; the top ten hold roughly 1.2%. Sequencing used peripheral blood. The receptors were sampled from a man between 40 and 49 years old with acute or convalescent COVID-19.

This chain joins TRBV25-1 and TRBJ2-7; TRBD2 might be the D (6 bases). The germline V gene encodes CDR1 MGHDK and CDR2 SYGVNS. Between the trimmed V and J ends, which lost 1 base and 5 bases, there was a span of 12 bases. The CDR3 runs 14 residues. DNA of the CDR3: TGTGCCAGCAGTGAATTCGGAGGGTCCAACGAGCAGTACTTC. Protein sequence: CASSEFGGSNEQYF.

The chain couples TRBV24-1 to TRBJ2-3, with TRBD2 as a possible D gene (6 bases). This CDR3 region has 17 residues. Germline CDR1 reads KGHDR; CDR2 reads SFDVKD. Trimming shortened V by 3 bases and J by 1 base, and 16 bases separated the two germline ends. CDR3 region: CATSDRDSKFGTDTQYF. CDR3 nucleotide sequence: TGTGCCACCAGTGATCGGGACTCAAAATTCGGCACAGATACGCAGTATTTT.